This TCR beta chain originates from a study of blood T cell repertoires in COVID-19. Across the study: The cDNA or gDNA used as material had been derived from T cells, B-cell-depleted T cells, or PBMCs.

The repertoire was sequenced with immunoSEQ multiplex PCR; TCRdb's copy has only in-frame clones and lacks some. Of approximately 250,000 clones in the sample, about 87% are singletons; the top ten hold about 9.1%. The receptor comes from a human donor in a cohort sampled during active COVID-19. Sequencing was done on a sample of peripheral blood.

CDR3 loop: CASGRLAGNTGELFF. The CDR3 DNA is TGTGCCAGCGGTAGACTAGCTGGGAACACCGGGGAGCTGTTTTTT. The chain uses TRBV5-4 and TRBJ2-2; TRBD2 agrees at 7 bases. The CDR3 has 15 residues. Looked up from germline, CDR1 is SGHNT and CDR2 is YYREEE (reference sequence). V was clipped by 7 bases and J by 1 base; unmatched bases: 7.